This TCR beta chain was retrieved from a study of beta chain features in type 1 diabetes. TCRB transcripts that were expressed got sequenced, as all of the isolated RNA had been reverse transcribed. Reads from naive, central memory and regulatory T cell samples averaged around 3.6 million. TCRdb's table, derived via immunoSEQ multiplex PCR, lists solely in-frame clones and lacks some. The sample has 400,000 to 600,000 clones, approximately 30% seen once; the top ten hold roughly 0.06%. General observations from the study: There were fewer insertions and more deletions at the VDJ junctions of type 1 diabetes patients. PCR might favor shorter templates, equally in patients and controls.

The authors took one heparinised blood draw, averaging about 110 mL, from each donor. Germline V CDR1 and CDR2: SGHVS, FNYEAQ. With 5 bases removed from V and 4 bases from J, the gap between germline ends came to 17 bases. The CDR3 is 15 amino acids. For this clone: Its antigen remains unknown.

Sample: naive CD4+ T cells from blood. The rearrangement joins TRBV7-6 to TRBJ1-2; tentatively, D is TRBD1 (5 bases). This clonotype was obtained from a man aged 18 to 30 in good health. The CDR3 region has the DNA TGTGCCAGCAGCCCGGGACCTCGAGAAGGCTATGGCTACACCTTC. This codes for CASSPGPREGYGYTF.